A selection of T cell receptor beta chains follows, all from one sample in a study of T cell repertoires in cytomegalovirus infection. A single record per CDR3 protein comes from TCRdb applying MiXCR to the reads. The data hold just under 550,000 distinct CDR3 sequences, with approximately 25% observed a single time. The material sequenced was PBMCs. These receptors came from a human donor in good health (CMV status not recorded). Some clones in this sample may be carry-over from other donors' samples. CDR3s include the opening cysteine and the closing phenylalanine or tryptophan. The D gene is left open where the match is weak. Size values are once, few and many counts, or a class for expanded clones, and some rows have none.

J gene	clone size	D gene	V gene	CDR3 protein	CDR3 DNA
TRBJ2-1	-	TRBD2	TRBV19	CASTRTSGRAPGNEQFF	TGTGCCAGTACCCGAACTAGCGGGAGGGCCCCCGGTAATGAGCAGTTCTTC
TRBJ1-1	few	-	TRBV29-1	CSVDPWGALNTEAFF	TGCAGCGTCGATCCCTGGGGGGCCTTGAACACTGAAGCTTTCTTT
TRBJ2-1	many	-	TRBV7-2	CASSLQRGNEQFF	TGTGCCAGCAGCTTACAAAGAGGCAATGAGCAGTTCTTC
TRBJ1-1	-	-	TRBV11-2	CASYRQWNTEAFF	TGTGCCAGCTATCGTCAGTGGAACACTGAAGCTTTCTTT
TRBJ1-1	few	-	TRBV7-8	CASSGPRPRGDTEAFF	TGTGCCAGCTCCGGTCCTAGACCGAGGGGCGACACTGAAGCTTTCTTT
TRBJ2-1	-	-	TRBV7-8	CASSLIGASYNEQFF	TGTGCCAGCAGCTTAATCGGAGCGTCCTACAATGAGCAGTTCTTC
TRBJ2-7	few	-	TRBV7-2	CASSLDRQVEQYF	TGTGCCAGCAGCTTAGACAGGCAAGTCGAGCAGTACTTC
TRBJ2-5	-	-	TRBV5-1	CASSTERQETQYF	TGCGCCAGCAGCACCGAAAGACAAGAGACCCAGTACTTC
TRBJ1-1	-	-	TRBV24-1	CATRTTANTEAFF	TGTGCCACCAGAACAACAGCGAACACTGAAGCTTTCTTT
TRBJ2-2	once	-	TRBV7-6	CASSAGPANTGELFF	TGTGCCAGCAGCGCGGGGCCTGCGAACACCGGGGAGCTGTTTTTT
TRBJ2-1	-	TRBD2	TRBV4-1	CASSQGLAGVDEQFF	TGCGCCAGCAGCCAGGGACTAGCGGGAGTTGATGAGCAGTTCTTC
TRBJ2-7	-	TRBD1	TRBV7-9	CASTGDRSFYEQYF	TGTGCCAGCACCGGGGACAGGAGTTTCTACGAGCAGTACTTC
TRBJ2-7	few	TRBD1	TRBV11-2	CASSFGTGYEQYF	TGTGCCAGCAGCTTCGGGACAGGTTACGAGCAGTACTTC
TRBJ2-1	few	-	TRBV28	CASTPRSNEQFF	TGTGCCAGCACCCCCCGCAGTAATGAGCAGTTCTTC
TRBJ2-1	medium-sized	-	TRBV7-2	CASSSRARSEQFF	TGTGCCAGCAGCTCCCGGGCCAGGAGTGAGCAGTTCTTC
TRBJ2-3	-	TRBD1	TRBV24-1	CATSERDSRLSTDTQYF	TGTGCCACCAGTGAACGGGACAGCCGTCTTAGCACAGATACGCAGTATTTT
TRBJ1-5	-	-	TRBV28	CASRGGGSGNQPQHF	TGTGCCAGCAGAGGGGGGGGTTCGGGCAATCAGCCCCAGCATTTT
TRBJ1-6	-	-	TRBV30	CAWSVPWSTYNSPLHF	TGTGCCTGGAGTGTCCCATGGAGCACCTATAATTCACCCCTCCACTTT
TRBJ1-1	few	-	TRBV7-6	CASSSEGGTTEAFF	TGTGCCAGCAGCTCTGAGGGAGGGACGACTGAAGCTTTCTTT
TRBJ1-2	few	-	TRBV7-6	CASTEGSYGYTF	TGTGCCAGCACGGAGGGCAGCTATGGCTACACCTTC
TRBJ1-2	few	TRBD1	TRBV9	CASSVETGFVHGYTF	TGTGCCAGCAGCGTAGAGACAGGGTTCGTACATGGCTACACCTTC
TRBJ1-1	-	TRBD1	TRBV12-3/TRBV12-4	CASSNRGGTEAFF	TGTGCCAGCAGTAACAGGGGTGGCACTGAAGCTTTCTTT
TRBJ1-1	many	-	TRBV7-2	CASTLRGNTEAFF	TGTGCCAGCACCCTTCGCGGTAACACTGAAGCTTTCTTT
TRBJ1-6	few	-	TRBV5-6	CASSRPPEGSPLHF	TGTGCCAGCAGCCGGCCGCCCGAAGGGTCACCCCTCCACTTT
TRBJ2-3	-	TRBD2	TRBV20-1	CSATASGSTDTQYF	TGCAGTGCCACGGCTAGCGGGAGCACAGATACGCAGTATTTT
TRBJ2-2	-	-	TRBV27	CASSLFGGTHTGELFF	TGTGCCAGCAGTTTGTTTGGCGGTACACACACCGGGGAGCTGTTTTTT
TRBJ2-2	few	TRBD1	TRBV11-1	CASSFFSGTGNIGELFF	TGTGCCAGCAGCTTTTTTAGTGGGACAGGGAATATCGGGGAGCTGTTTTTT
TRBJ2-5	many	-	TRBV7-2	CASSRPSGTQYF	TGTGCCAGCAGCCGTCCTTCGGGGACCCAGTACTTC
TRBJ2-3	few	TRBD1	TRBV19	CASSRTGYTDTQYF	TGTGCCAGTAGTCGGACAGGGTACACAGATACGCAGTATTTT
TRBJ2-7	-	TRBD2	TRBV28	CASSSQRESYEQYF	TGTGCCAGCAGTTCCCAGCGGGAGTCCTACGAGCAGTACTTC
TRBJ1-3	-	-	TRBV9	CASSVAGRNSGNTIYF	TGTGCCAGCAGCGTTGCGGGCAGAAACTCTGGAAACACCATATATTTT
TRBJ2-6	-	-	TRBV2	CASSPKVSGANVLTF	TGTGCCAGCAGTCCGAAGGTTTCTGGGGCCAACGTCCTGACTTTC
TRBJ2-3	many	TRBD2	TRBV7-2	CASSLGGSQPPSTDTQYF	TGTGCCAGCAGCTTGGGCGGGAGCCAACCCCCTAGCACAGATACGCAGTATTTT
TRBJ2-1	few	TRBD2	TRBV6-6	CASSSPGTSGRSNEQFF	TGTGCCAGCAGTTCACCAGGGACTAGCGGGAGGTCCAATGAGCAGTTCTTC
TRBJ2-1	few	-	TRBV19	CASSIVARSYNEQFF	TGTGCCAGTAGTATAGTGGCACGGTCCTACAATGAGCAGTTCTTC
TRBJ1-2	few	-	TRBV7-9	CASSPLHGYTF	TGTGCCAGCAGCCCTCTTCATGGCTACACCTTC
TRBJ1-4	-	TRBD1	TRBV7-2	CASSATGRLGTNGKLFF	TGTGCCAGCAGCGCGACAGGGAGGCTGGGGACTAATGGAAAACTGTTTTTT
TRBJ2-5	-	TRBD1	TRBV6-6	CASSATGGRETQYF	TGTGCCAGCAGTGCGACAGGGGGTCGCGAGACCCAGTACTTC
TRBJ1-2	few	TRBD1	TRBV6-2/TRBV6-3	CASSYRQGGYGYTF	TGTGCCAGCAGTTACAGACAGGGAGGATATGGCTACACCTTC
TRBJ2-7	few	TRBD2	TRBV6-2/TRBV6-3	CASSFRTLAGKSYEQYF	TGTGCCAGCAGTTTTCGAACCTTAGCGGGTAAGAGCTACGAGCAGTACTTC
TRBJ2-1	few	TRBD2	TRBV6-2/TRBV6-3	CASSADTPLAGLYNEQFF	TGTGCCAGCAGTGCCGATACCCCTCTAGCGGGCTTATACAATGAGCAGTTCTTC
TRBJ2-2	few	-	TRBV25-1	CASSEALHTGELFF	TGTGCCAGCAGTGAAGCCCTACACACCGGGGAGCTGTTTTTT
TRBJ2-2	-	TRBD2	TRBV27	CASSLGLAGYANTGELFF	TGTGCCAGCAGTCTAGGACTAGCGGGCTATGCGAACACCGGGGAGCTGTTTTTT
TRBJ2-3	-	TRBD2	TRBV4-3	CASSQDWTSGSTDTQYF	TGCGCCAGCAGCCAAGATTGGACTAGCGGTAGCACAGATACGCAGTATTTT
TRBJ2-1	few	TRBD2	TRBV6-1	CASSGGLVLFYNEQFF	TGTGCCAGCAGTGGGGGACTAGTCTTGTTCTACAATGAGCAGTTCTTC
TRBJ2-2	-	-	TRBV6-2/TRBV6-3	CASSPLRQPRPNTGELFF	TGTGCCAGCAGCCCCCTAAGGCAGCCAAGACCTAACACCGGGGAGCTGTTTTTT
TRBJ2-3	-	-	TRBV11-3	CASSFDGTTDTQYF	TGTGCCAGCAGCTTCGACGGTACCACAGATACGCAGTATTTT
TRBJ2-2	-	-	TRBV20-1	CSARVSSEGELFF	TGCAGTGCTAGAGTTTCTTCAGAGGGGGAGCTGTTTTTT
TRBJ2-6	-	TRBD2	TRBV7-9	CASSSPNPLTSGRISGANVLTF	TGTGCCAGCAGCTCCCCCAACCCCCTTACTAGCGGGAGGATCTCTGGGGCCAACGTCCTGACTTTC
TRBJ2-1	-	TRBD1	TRBV18	CASSPSLARGRNEQFF	TGTGCCAGCTCACCATCTTTGGCCAGGGGGCGGAATGAGCAGTTCTTC
TRBJ2-1	few	TRBD1	TRBV7-6	CASSSRTGWNEQFF	TGTGCCAGCAGCTCCCGGACAGGGTGGAATGAGCAGTTCTTC
TRBJ2-1	-	-	TRBV7-4	CASSPDVAYNEQFF	TGTGCCAGCAGCCCCGACGTCGCCTACAATGAGCAGTTCTTC
TRBJ1-1	-	-	TRBV4-1	CASSRVRTANTEAFF	TGCGCCAGCAGCCGAGTTAGGACAGCCAACACTGAAGCTTTCTTT
TRBJ1-3	many	-	TRBV7-2	CASSFLGLGNTIYF	TGTGCCAGCAGCTTTTTGGGGCTAGGAAACACCATATATTTT
TRBJ2-1	few	-	TRBV13	CASSLGEAGYF	TGTGCCAGCAGCTTAGGGGAGGCTGGGTACTTC